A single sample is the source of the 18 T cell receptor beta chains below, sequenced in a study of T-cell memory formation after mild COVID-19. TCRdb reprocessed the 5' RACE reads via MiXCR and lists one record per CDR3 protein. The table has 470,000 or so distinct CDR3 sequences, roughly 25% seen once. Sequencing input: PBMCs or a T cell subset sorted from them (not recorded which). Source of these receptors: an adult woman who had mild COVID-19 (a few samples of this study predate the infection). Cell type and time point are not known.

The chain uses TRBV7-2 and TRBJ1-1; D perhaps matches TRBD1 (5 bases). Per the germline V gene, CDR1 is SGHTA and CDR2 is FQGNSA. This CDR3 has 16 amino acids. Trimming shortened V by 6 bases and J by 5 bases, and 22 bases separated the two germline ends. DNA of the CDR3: TGTGCCAGCAGAGTCTTGGGGATAAAACGGGGGACTGAAGCTTTCTTT. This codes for CASRVLGIKRGTEAFF.

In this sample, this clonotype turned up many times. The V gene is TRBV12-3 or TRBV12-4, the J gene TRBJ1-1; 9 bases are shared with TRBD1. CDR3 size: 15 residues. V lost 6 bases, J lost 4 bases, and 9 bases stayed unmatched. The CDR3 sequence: CASSRGTGFVTEAFF. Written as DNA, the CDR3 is TGTGCCAGCAGCCGCGGGACAGGGTTCGTCACTGAAGCTTTCTTT.

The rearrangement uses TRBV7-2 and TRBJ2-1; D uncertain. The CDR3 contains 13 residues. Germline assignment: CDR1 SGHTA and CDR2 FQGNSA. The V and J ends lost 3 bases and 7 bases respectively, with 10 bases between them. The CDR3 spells CASSFFLENEQFF. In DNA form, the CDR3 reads TGTGCCAGCAGCTTTTTCCTCGAGAATGAGCAGTTCTTC.

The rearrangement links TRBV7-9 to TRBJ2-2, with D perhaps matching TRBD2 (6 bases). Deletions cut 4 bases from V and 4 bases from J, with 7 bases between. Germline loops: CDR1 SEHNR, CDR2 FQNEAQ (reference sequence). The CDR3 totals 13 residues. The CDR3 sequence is CASSSGGTGELFF. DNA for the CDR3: TGTGCCAGCAGCTCCGGGGGCACCGGGGAGCTGTTTTTT.

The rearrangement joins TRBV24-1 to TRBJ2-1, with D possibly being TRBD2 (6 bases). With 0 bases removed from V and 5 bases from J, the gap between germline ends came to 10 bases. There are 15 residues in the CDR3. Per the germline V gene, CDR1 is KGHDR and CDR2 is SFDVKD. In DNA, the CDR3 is TGTGCCACCAGTGATTTGGTCTCGGGGGACAATGAGCAGTTCTTC. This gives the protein CATSDLVSGDNEQFF.

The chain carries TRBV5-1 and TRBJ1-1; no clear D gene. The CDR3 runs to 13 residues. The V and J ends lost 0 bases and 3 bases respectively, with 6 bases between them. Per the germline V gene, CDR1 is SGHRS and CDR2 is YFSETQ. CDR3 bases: TGCGCCAGCAGCTTGGTCGTAGACACTGAAGCTTTCTTT. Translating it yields CASSLVVDTEAFF.

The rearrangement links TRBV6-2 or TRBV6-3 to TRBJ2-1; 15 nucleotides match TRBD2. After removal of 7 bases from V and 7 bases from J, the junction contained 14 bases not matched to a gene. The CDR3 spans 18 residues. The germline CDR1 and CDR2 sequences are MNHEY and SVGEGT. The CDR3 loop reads CASTPGTSGRPGENEQFF. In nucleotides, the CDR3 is TGTGCCAGCACCCCCGGGACTAGCGGGAGGCCAGGGGAGAATGAGCAGTTCTTC.

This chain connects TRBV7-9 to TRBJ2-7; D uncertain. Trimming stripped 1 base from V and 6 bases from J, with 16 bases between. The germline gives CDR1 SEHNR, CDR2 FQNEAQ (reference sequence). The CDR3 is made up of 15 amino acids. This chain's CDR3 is CASSLDSLRASEQYF. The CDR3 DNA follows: TGTGCCAGCAGCTTAGATTCCCTTCGGGCCTCCGAGCAGTACTTC.

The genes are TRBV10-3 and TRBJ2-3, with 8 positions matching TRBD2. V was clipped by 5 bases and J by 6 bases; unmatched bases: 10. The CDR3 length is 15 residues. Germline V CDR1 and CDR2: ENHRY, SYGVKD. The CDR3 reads CAISLQAGVVDTQYF. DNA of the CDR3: TGTGCCATCAGTCTTCAAGCGGGAGTGGTTGATACGCAGTATTTT.

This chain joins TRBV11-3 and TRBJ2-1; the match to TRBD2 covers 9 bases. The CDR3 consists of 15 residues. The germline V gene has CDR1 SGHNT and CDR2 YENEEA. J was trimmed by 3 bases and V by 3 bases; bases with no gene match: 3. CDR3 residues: CASSFSGSVYNEQFF. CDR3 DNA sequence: TGTGCCAGCAGCTTTAGCGGGAGTGTCTACAATGAGCAGTTCTTC.

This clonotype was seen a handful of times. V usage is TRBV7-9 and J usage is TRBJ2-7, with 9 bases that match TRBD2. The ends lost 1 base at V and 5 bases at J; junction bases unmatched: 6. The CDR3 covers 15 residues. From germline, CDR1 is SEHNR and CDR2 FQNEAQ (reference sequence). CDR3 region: CASSLGGGRANEQYF. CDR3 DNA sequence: TGTGCCAGCAGCTTAGGTGGCGGGAGGGCGAACGAGCAGTACTTC.

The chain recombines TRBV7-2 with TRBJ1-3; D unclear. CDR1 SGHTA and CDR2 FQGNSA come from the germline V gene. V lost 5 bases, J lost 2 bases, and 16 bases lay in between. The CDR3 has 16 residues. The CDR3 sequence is CASSAGPHRPGNTIYF. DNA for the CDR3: TGTGCCAGCAGCGCGGGCCCTCACCGTCCTGGAAACACCATATATTTT. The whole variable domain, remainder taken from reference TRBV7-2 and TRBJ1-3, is GAGVSQSPSNKVTEKGKDVELRCDPISGHTALYWYRQSLGQGLEFLIYFQGNSAPDKSGLPSDRFSAERTGGSVSTLTIQRTQQEDSAVYLCASSAGPHRPGNTIYFGEGSWLTVV.

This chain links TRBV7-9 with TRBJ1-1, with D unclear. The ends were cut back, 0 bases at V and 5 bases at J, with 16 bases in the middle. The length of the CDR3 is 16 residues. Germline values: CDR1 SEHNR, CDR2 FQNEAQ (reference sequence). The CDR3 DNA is TGTGCCAGCAGCTTAGCACAAATGGGTCTACCAACTGAAGCTTTCTTT. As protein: CASSLAQMGLPTEAFF.

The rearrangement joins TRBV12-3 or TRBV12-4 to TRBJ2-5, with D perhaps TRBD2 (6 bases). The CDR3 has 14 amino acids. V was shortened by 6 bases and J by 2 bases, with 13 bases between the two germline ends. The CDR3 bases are TGTGCCAGCAGGCGGGACCGGGGACAAGAGACCCAGTACTTC. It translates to CASRRDRGQETQYF.

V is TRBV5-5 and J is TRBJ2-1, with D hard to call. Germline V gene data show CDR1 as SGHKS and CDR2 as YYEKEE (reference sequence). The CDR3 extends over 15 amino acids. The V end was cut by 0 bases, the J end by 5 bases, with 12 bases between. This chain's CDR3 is CASSLVAGPDNEQFF. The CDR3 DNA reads TGTGCCAGCAGCTTGGTAGCAGGACCGGACAATGAGCAGTTCTTC.

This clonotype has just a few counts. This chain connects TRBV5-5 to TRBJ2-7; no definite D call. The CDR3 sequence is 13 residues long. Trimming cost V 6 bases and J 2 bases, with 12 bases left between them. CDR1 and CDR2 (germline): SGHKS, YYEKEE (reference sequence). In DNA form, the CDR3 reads TGTGCCAGCACCGTTGACATACCCTACGAGCAGTACTTC. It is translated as CASTVDIPYEQYF.

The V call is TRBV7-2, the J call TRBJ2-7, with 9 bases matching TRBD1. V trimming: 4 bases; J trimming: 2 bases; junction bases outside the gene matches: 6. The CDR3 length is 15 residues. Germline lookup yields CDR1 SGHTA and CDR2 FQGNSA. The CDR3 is CASSSRGTGPYEQYF. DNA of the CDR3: TGTGCCAGCAGCTCGAGGGGGACAGGGCCCTACGAGCAGTACTTC. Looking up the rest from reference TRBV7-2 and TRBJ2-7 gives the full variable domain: GAGVSQSPSNKVTEKGKDVELRCDPISGHTALYWYRQSLGQGLEFLIYFQGNSAPDKSGLPSDRFSAERTGGSVSTLTIQRTQQEDSAVYLCASSSRGTGPYEQYFGPGTRLTVT.

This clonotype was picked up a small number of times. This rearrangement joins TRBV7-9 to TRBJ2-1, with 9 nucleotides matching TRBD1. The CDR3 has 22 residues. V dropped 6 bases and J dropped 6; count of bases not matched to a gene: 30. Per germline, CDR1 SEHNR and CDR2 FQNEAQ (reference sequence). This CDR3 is CASRRDRAIRGPRDMYGNEQFF. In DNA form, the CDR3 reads TGTGCCAGCAGGCGGGACAGGGCAATTAGGGGCCCTAGGGATATGTATGGCAATGAGCAGTTCTTC.